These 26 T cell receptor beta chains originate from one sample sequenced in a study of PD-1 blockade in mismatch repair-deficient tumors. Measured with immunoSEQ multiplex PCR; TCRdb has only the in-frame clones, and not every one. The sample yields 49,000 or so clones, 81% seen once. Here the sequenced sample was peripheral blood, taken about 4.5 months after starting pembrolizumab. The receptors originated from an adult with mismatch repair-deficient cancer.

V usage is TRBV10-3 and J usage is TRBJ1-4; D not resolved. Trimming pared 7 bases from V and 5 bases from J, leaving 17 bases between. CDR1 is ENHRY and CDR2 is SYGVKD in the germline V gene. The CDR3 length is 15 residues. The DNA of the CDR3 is TGTGCCATCAAAAAAGATCGAGGTGAAAATGAAAAACTGTTTTTT. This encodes CAIKKDRGENEKLFF.

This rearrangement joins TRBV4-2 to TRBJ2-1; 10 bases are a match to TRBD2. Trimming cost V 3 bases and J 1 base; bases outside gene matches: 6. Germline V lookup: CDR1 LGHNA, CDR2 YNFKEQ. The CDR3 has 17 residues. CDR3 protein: CASSQVYSGRSYNEQFF. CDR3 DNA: TGTGCCAGCAGCCAGGTCTATAGCGGGAGGTCCTACAATGAGCAGTTCTTC.

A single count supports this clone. CDR3 DNA sequence: TGTGCCAGCAGCTTGGCGGGCGGGAGAAGCTACAATGAGCAGTTCTTC. Encoded protein: CASSLAGGRSYNEQFF. The rearrangement uses TRBV5-6 and TRBJ2-1; TRBD2 aligns across 7 bases. After removal of 0 bases from V and 3 bases from J, the junction contained 6 bases not matched to a gene. CDR3 size: 16 residues. CDR1 is SGHDT and CDR2 is YYEEEE in the germline V gene.

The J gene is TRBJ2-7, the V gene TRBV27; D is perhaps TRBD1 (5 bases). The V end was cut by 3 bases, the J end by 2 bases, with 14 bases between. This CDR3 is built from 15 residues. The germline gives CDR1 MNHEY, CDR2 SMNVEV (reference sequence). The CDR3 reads CASSFRQGLTYEQYF. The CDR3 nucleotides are TGTGCCAGCAGTTTCAGGCAGGGCCTAACCTACGAGCAGTACTTC.

In DNA, the CDR3 is TGTGCCAGCAGTGACAGGGACACCGGGGAGCTGTTTTTT. Protein sequence: CASSDRDTGELFF. The chain links TRBV6-4 to TRBJ2-2; D is unresolved. Germline lookup yields CDR1 MRHNA and CDR2 SNTAGT. This CDR3 comprises 13 residues. Trimming pared 2 bases from V and 3 bases from J, leaving 4 bases between.

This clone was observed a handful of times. CDR3 bases: TGTGCCAGTAGTATGGGGGGGCAGAGCACTGAAGCTTTCTTT. It specifies CASSMGGQSTEAFF. V and J are TRBV19 and TRBJ1-1; D perhaps matches TRBD1 (6 bases). The length of the CDR3 is 14 residues. The germline V gene has CDR1 LNHDA and CDR2 SQIVND (reference sequence). The ends were cut back, 3 bases at V and 4 bases at J, with 12 bases in the middle.

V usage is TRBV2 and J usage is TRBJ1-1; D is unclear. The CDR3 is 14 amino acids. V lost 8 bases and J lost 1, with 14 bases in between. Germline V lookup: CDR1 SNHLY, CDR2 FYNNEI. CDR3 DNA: TGTGCCAGCTCTGACTCCGATAGGAACACTGAAGCTTTCTTT. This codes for CASSDSDRNTEAFF.

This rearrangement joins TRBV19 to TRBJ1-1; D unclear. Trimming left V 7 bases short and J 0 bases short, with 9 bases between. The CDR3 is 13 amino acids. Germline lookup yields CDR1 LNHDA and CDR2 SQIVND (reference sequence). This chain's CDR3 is CASKRPMNTEAFF. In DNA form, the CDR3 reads TGTGCCAGTAAGCGACCAATGAACACTGAAGCTTTCTTT.

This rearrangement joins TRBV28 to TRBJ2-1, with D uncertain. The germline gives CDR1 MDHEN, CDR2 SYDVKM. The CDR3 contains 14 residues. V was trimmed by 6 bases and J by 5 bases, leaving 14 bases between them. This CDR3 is CASSQTRIDNEQFF. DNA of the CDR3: TGTGCCAGCAGCCAAACAAGGATCGACAATGAGCAGTTCTTC.

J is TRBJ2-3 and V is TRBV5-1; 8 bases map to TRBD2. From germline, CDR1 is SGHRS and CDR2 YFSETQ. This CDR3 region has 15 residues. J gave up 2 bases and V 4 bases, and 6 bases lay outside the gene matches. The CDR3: CASSPGGGTTDTQYF. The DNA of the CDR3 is TGCGCCAGCAGCCCGGGAGGGGGAACCACAGATACGCAGTATTTT.

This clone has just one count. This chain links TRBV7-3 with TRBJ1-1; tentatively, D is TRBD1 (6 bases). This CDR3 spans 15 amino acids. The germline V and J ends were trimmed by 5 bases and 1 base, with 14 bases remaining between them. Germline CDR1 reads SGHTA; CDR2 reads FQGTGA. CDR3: CASSATGSENTEAFF. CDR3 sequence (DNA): TGTGCCAGCAGCGCCACAGGGTCGGAGAACACTGAAGCTTTCTTT. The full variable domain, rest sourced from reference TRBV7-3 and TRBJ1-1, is GAGVSQTPSNKVTEKGKYVELRCDPISGHTALYWYRQSLGQGPEFLIYFQGTGAADDSGLPNDRFFAVRPEGSVSTLKIQRTERGDSAVYLCASSATGSENTEAFFGQGTRLTVV.

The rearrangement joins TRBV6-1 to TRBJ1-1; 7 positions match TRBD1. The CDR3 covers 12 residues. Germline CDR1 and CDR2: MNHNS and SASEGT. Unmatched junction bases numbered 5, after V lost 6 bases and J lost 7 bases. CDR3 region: CASSHRGNEAFF. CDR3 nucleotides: TGTGCCAGCAGCCACAGGGGAAATGAAGCTTTCTTT.

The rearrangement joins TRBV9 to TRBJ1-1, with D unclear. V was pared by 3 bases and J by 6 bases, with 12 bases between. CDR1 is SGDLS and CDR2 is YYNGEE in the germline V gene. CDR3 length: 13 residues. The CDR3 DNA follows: TGTGCCAGCAGCGGGAGTGGCAGACCTGAAGCTTTCTTT. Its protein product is CASSGSGRPEAFF. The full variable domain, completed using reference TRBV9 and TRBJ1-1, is DSGVTQTPKHLITATGQRVTLRCSPRSGDLSVYWYQQSLDQGLQFLIQYYNGEERAKGNILERFSAQQFPDLHSELNLSSLELGDSALYFCASSGSGRPEAFFGQGTRLTVV.

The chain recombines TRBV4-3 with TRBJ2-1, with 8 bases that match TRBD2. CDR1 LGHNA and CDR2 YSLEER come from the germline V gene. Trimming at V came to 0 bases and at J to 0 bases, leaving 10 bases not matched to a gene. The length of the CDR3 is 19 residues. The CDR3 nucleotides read TGCGCCAGCAGCCAAGATCTTGCTAGCGGGCGGAGCTCCTACAATGAGCAGTTCTTC. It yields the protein CASSQDLASGRSSYNEQFF.

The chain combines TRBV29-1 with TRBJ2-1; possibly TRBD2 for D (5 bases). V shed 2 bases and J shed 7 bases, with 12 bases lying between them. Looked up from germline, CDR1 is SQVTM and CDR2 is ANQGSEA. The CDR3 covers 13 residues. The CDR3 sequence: CSVESIGGNEQFF. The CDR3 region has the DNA TGCAGCGTTGAAAGTATAGGCGGGAATGAGCAGTTCTTC.

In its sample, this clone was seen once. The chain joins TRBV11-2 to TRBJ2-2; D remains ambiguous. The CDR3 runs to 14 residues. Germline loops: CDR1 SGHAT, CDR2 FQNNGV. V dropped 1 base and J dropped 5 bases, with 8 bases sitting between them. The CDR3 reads CASSLGGVTGELFF. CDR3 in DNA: TGTGCCAGCAGCTTAGGAGGCGTAACCGGGGAGCTGTTTTTT. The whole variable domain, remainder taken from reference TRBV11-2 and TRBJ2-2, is EAGVAQSPRYKIIEKRQSVAFWCNPISGHATLYWYQQILGQGPKLLIQFQNNGVVDDSQLPKDRFSAERLKGVDSTLKIQPAKLEDSAVYLCASSLGGVTGELFFGEGSRLTVL.

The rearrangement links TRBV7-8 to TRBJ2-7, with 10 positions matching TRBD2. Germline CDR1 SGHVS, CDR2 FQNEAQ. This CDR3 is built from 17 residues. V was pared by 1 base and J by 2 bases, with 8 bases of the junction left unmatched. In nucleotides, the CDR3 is TGTGCCAGCAGCTTAGTTCGCGGGACTAGCGAAACCTACGAGCAGTACTTC. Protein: CASSLVRGTSETYEQYF.

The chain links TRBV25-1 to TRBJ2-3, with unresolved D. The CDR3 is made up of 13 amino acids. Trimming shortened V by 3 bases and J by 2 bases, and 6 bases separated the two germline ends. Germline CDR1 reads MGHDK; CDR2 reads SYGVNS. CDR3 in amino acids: CASSDGYTDTQYF. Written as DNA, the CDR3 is TGTGCCAGCAGTGACGGCTACACAGATACGCAGTATTTT. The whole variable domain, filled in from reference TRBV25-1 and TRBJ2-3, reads EADIYQTPRYLVIGTGKKITLECSQTMGHDKMYWYQQDPGMELHLIHYSYGVNSTEKGDLSSESTVSRIRTEHFPLTLESARPSHTSQYLCASSDGYTDTQYFGPGTRLTVL.

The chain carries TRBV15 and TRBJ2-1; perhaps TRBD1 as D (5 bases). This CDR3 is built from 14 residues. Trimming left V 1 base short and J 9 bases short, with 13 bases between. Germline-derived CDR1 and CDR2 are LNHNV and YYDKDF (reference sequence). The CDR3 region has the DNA TGTGCCACCAGCAGAGGCCGCTTGGGGCTTGAGCAGTTCTTC. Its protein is CATSRGRLGLEQFF.

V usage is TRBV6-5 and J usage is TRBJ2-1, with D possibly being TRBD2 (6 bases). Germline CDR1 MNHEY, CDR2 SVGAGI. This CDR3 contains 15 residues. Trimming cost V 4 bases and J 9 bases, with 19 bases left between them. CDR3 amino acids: CASSSSGTDPPEQFF. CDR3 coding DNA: TGTGCCAGCAGTTCCTCCGGGACTGACCCCCCTGAGCAGTTCTTC.

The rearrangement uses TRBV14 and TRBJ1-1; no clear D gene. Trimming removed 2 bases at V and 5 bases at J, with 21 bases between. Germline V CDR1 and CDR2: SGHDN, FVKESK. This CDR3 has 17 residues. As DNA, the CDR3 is TGTGCCAGCAGCCAACTTGGAACAGCCTGGGCCCGAACTGAAGCTTTCTTT. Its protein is CASSQLGTAWARTEAFF.

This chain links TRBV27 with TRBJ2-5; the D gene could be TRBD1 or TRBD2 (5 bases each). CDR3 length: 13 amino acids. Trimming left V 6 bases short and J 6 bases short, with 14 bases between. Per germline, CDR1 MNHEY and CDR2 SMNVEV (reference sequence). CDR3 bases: TGTGCCAGCAGCCCCGGGGCCAGTCAGACCCAGTACTTC. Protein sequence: CASSPGASQTQYF.

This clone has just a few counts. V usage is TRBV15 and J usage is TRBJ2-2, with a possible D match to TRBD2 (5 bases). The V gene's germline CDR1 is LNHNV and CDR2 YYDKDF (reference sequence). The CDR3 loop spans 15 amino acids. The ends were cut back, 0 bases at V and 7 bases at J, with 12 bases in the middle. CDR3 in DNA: TGTGCCACCAGCAGAGATATCCGGGGTGGCGGGGAGCTGTTTTTT. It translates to CATSRDIRGGGELFF.

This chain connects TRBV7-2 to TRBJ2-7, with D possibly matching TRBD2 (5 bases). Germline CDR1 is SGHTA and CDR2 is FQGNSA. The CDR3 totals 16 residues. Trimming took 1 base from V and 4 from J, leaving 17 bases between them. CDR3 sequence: CASSLDTGETPYEQYF. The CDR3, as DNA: TGTGCCAGCAGCTTAGATACCGGGGAAACCCCGTACGAGCAGTACTTC.

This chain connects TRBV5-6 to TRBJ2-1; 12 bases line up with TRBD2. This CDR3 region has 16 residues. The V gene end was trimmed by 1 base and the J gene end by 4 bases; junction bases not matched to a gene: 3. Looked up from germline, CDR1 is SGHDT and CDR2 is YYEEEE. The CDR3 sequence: CASSLQTSGRYNEQFF. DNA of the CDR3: TGTGCCAGCAGCTTGCAGACTAGCGGGAGATACAATGAGCAGTTCTTC.

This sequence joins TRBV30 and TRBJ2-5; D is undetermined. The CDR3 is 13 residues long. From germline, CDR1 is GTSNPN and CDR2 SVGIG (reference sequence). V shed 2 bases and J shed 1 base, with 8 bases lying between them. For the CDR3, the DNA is TGTGCCTGGAGTTTAATGGCCCAAGAGACCCAGTACTTC. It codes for CAWSLMAQETQYF.